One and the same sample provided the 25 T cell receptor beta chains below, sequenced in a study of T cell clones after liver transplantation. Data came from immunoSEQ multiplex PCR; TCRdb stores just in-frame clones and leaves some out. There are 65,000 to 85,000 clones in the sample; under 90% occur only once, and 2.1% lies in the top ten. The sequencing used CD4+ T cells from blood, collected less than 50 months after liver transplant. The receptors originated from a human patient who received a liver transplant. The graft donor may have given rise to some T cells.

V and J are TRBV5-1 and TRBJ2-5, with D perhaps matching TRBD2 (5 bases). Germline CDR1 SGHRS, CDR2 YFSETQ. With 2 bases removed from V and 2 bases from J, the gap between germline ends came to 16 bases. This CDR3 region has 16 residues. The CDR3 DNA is TGCGCCAGCAGCTTTGGGGTGAGGGCCGATCAAGAGACCCAGTACTTC. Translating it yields CASSFGVRADQETQYF.

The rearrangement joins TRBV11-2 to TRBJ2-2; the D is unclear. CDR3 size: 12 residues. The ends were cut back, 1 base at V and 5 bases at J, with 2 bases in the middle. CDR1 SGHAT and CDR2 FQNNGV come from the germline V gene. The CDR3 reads CASSLVTGELFF. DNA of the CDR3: TGTGCCAGCAGCTTAGTTACCGGGGAGCTGTTTTTT.

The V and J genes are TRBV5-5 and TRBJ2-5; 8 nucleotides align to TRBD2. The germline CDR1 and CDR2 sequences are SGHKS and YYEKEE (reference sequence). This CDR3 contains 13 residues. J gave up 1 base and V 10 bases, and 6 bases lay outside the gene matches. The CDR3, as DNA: TGTGCCGGGGGTACTAGCGGCCAAGAGACCCAGTACTTC. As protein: CAGGTSGQETQYF. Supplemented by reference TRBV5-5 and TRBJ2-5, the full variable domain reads DAGVTQSPTHLIKTRGQQVTLRCSPISGHKSVSWYQQVLGQGPQFIFQYYEKEERGRGNFPDRFSARQFPNYSSELNVNALLLGDSALYLCAGGTSGQETQYFGPGTRLLVL.

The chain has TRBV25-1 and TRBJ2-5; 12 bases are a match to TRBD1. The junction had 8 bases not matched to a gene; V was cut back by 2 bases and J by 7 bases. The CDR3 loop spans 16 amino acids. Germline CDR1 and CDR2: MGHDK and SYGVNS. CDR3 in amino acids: CASSEPGTGGVGTQYF. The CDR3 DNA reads TGTGCCAGCAGTGAACCCGGGACAGGGGGCGTCGGGACCCAGTACTTC.

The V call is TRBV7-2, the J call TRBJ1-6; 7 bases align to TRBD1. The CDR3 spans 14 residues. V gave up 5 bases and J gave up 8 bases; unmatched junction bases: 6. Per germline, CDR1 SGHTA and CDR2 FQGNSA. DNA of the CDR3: TGTGCCAGCAGCCTCACAGGGGTGGATTCACCCCTCCACTTT. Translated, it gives CASSLTGVDSPLHF. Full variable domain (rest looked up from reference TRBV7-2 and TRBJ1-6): GAGVSQSPSNKVTEKGKDVELRCDPISGHTALYWYRQSLGQGLEFLIYFQGNSAPDKSGLPSDRFSAERTGGSVSTLTIQRTQQEDSAVYLCASSLTGVDSPLHFGNGTRLTVT.

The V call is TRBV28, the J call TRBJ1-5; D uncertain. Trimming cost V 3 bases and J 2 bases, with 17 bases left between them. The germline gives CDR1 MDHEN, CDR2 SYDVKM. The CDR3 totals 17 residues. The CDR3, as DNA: TGTGCCAGCAGTTTGGGCGGTTTGGATTTGGGCAATCAGCCCCAGCATTTT. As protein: CASSLGGLDLGNQPQHF.

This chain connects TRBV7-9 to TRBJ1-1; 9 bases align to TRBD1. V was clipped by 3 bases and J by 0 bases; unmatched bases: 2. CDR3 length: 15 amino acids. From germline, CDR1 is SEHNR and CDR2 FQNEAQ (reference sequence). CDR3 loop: CASSFTGGVNTEAFF. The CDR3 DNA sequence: TGTGCCAGCAGCTTTACAGGGGGCGTGAACACTGAAGCTTTCTTT.

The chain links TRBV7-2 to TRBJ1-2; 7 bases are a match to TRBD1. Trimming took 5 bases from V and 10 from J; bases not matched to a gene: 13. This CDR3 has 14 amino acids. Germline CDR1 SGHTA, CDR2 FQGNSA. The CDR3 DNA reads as TGTGCCAGCAGCCCCCGGGAGGGGGCCATCCTCTACACCTTC. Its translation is CASSPREGAILYTF. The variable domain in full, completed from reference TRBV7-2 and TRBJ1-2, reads GAGVSQSPSNKVTEKGKDVELRCDPISGHTALYWYRQSLGQGLEFLIYFQGNSAPDKSGLPSDRFSAERTGGSVSTLTIQRTQQEDSAVYLCASSPREGAILYTFGSGTRLTVV.

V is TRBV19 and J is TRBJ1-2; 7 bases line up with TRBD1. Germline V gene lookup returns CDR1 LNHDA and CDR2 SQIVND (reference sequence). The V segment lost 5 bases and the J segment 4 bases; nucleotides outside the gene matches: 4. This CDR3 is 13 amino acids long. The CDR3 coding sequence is TGTGCCAGTAGTGTGGACAGGAGCTATGGCTACACCTTC. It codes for CASSVDRSYGYTF.

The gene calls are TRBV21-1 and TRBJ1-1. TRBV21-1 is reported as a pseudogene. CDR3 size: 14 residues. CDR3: CASNWGWENTEAFF. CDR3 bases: TGTGCCAGCAACTGGGGGTGGGAGAACACTGAAGCTTTCTTT.

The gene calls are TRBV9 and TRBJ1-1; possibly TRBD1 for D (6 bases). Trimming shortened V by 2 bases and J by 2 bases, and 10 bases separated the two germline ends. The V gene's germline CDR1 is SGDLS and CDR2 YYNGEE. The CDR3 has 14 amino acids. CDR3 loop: CASSVGTTNTEAFF. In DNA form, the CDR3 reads TGTGCCAGCAGCGTGGGGACAACTAACACTGAAGCTTTCTTT.

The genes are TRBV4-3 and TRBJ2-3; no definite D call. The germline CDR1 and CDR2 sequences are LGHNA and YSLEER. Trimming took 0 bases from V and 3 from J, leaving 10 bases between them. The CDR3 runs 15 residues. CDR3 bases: TGCGCCAGCAGCCAAGATACCCTACCTACAGATACGCAGTATTTT. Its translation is CASSQDTLPTDTQYF.

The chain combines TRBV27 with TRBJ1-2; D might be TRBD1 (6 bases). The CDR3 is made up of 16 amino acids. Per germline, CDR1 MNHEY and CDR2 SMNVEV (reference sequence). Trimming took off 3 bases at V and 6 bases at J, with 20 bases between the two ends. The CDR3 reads CASSLNAIDRPNGYTF. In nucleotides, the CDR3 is TGTGCCAGCAGTTTGAACGCCATCGACAGGCCAAATGGCTACACCTTC.

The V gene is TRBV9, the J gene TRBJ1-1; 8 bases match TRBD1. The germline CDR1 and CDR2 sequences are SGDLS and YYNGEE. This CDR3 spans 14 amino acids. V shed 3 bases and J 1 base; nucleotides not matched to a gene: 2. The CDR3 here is CASSGTGQNTEAFF. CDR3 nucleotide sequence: TGTGCCAGCAGCGGGACAGGGCAGAACACTGAAGCTTTCTTT.

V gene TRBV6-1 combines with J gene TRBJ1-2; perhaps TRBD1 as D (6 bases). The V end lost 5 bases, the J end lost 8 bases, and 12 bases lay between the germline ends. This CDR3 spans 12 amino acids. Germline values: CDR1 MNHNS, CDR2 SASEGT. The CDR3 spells CASSLGARGYTF. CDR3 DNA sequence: TGTGCCAGCAGTTTGGGGGCGCGAGGCTACACCTTC.

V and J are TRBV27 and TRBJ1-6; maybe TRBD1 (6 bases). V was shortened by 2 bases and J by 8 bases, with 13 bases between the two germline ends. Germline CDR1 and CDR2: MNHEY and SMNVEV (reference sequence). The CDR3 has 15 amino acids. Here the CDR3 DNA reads TGTGCCAGCAGTTTAGACAGGTCGTTATATTCACCCCTCCACTTT. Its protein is CASSLDRSLYSPLHF.

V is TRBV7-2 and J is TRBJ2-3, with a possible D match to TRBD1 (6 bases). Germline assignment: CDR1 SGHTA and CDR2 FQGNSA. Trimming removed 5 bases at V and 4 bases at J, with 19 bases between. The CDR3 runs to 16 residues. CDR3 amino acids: CASSPNHARQADTQYF. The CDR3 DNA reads TGTGCCAGCAGCCCGAATCACGCAAGACAGGCAGATACGCAGTATTTT.

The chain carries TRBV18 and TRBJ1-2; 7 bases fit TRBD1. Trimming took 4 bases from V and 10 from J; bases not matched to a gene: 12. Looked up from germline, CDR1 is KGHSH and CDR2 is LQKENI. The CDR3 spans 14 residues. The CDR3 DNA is TGTGCCAGCTCACTGAGTCCCGGGACAGACTTCTACACCTTC. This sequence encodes CASSLSPGTDFYTF.

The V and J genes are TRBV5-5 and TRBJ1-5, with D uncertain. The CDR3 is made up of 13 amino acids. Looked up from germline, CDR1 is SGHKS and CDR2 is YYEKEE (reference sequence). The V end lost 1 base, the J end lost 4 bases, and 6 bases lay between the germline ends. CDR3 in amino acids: CASSLMGNQPQHF. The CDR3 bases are TGTGCCAGCAGCTTGATGGGAAATCAGCCCCAGCATTTT.

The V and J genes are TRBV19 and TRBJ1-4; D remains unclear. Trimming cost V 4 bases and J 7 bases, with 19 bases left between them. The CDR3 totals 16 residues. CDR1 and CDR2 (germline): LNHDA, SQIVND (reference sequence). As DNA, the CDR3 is TGTGCCAGTAGTACGGGTCGAGTTTTGGGCGCTGAAAAACTGTTTTTT. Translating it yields CASSTGRVLGAEKLFF.

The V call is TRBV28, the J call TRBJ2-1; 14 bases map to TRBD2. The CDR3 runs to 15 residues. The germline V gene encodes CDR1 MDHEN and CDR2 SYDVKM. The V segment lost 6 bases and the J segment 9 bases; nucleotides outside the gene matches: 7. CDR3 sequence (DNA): TGTGCCAGCAGAATGACTAGCGGGAGGGTCGGTGAGCAGTTCTTC. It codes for CASRMTSGRVGEQFF. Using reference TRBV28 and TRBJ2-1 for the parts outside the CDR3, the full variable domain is DVKVTQSSRYLVKRTGEKVFLECVQDMDHENMFWYRQDPGLGLRLIYFSYDVKMKEKGDIPEGYSVSREKKERFSLILESASTNQTSMYLCASRMTSGRVGEQFFGPGTRLTVL.

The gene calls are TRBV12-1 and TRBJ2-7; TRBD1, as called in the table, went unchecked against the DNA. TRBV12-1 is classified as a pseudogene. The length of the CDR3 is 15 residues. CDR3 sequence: CASSYGTDFTYEQYF. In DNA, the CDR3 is TGTGCCAGCAGTTACGGGACAGATTTTACCTACGAGCAGTACTTC.

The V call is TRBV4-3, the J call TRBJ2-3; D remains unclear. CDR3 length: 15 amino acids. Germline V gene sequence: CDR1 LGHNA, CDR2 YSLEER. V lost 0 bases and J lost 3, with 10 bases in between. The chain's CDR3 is CASSQDLADTDTQYF. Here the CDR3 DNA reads TGCGCCAGCAGCCAAGATTTGGCAGATACAGATACGCAGTATTTT.

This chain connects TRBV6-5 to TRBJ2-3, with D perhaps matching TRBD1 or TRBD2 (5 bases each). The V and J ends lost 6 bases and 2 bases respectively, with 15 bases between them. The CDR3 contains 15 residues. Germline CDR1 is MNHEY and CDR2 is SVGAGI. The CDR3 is CASSTRDLYTDTQYF. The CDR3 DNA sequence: TGTGCCAGCAGCACCCGGGACCTCTACACAGATACGCAGTATTTT.

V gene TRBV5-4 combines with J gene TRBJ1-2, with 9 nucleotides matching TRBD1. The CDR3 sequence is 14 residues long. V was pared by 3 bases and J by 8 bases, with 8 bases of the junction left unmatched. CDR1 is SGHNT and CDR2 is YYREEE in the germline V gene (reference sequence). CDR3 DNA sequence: TGTGCCAGCAGCTCTATACAGGGGGCCGACGGCTACACCTTC. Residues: CASSSIQGADGYTF.